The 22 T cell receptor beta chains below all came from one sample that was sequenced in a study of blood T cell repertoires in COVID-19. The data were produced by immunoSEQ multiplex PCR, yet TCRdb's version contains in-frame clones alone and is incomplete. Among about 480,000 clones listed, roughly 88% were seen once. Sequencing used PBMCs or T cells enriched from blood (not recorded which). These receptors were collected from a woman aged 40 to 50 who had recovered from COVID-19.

The CDR3 bases are TGTGCCAGTACCCCCCTAGCGGGAGTAGCAGATACGCAGTATTTT. Translated: CASTPLAGVADTQYF. The chain carries TRBV19 and TRBJ2-3, with 10 positions matching TRBD2. Germline trimming cut 7 bases from V and 4 bases from J; bases unmatched to any gene: 8. This CDR3 spans 15 amino acids. Germline V lookup: CDR1 LNHDA, CDR2 SQIVND (reference sequence).

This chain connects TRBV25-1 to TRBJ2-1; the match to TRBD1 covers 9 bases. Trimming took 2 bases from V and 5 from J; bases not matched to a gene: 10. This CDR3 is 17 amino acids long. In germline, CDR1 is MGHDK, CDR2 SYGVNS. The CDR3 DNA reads TGTGCCAGCAGTGAACCCCGGGGGACAGGGAGAAACAATGAGCAGTTCTTC. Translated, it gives CASSEPRGTGRNNEQFF.

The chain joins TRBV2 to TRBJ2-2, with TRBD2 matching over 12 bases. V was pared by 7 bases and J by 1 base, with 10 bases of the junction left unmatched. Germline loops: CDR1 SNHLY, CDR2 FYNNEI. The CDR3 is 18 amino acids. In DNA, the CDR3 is TGTGCCAGCACCCCCTTCGGGACTAGCGGGTTGAACACCGGGGAGCTGTTTTTT. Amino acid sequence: CASTPFGTSGLNTGELFF. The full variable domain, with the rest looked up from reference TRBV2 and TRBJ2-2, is EPEVTQTPSHQVTQMGQEVILRCVPISNHLYFYWYRQILGQKVEFLVSFYNNEISEKSEIFDDQFSVERPDGSNFTLKIRSTKLEDSAMYFCASTPFGTSGLNTGELFFGEGSRLTVL.

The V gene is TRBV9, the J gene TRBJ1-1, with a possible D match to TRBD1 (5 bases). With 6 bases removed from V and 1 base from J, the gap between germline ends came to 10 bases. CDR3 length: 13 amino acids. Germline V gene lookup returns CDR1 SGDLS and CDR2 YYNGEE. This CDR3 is CASNLGENTEAFF. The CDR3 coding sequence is TGTGCCAGCAACCTAGGGGAGAACACTGAAGCTTTCTTT.

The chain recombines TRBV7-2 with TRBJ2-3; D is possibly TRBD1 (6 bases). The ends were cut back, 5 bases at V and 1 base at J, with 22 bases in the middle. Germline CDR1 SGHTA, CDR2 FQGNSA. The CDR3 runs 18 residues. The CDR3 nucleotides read TGTGCCAGCAGCCTAAAACGGACAGCCTTCAGGGGCACAGATACGCAGTATTTT. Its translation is CASSLKRTAFRGTDTQYF. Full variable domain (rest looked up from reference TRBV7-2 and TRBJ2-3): GAGVSQSPSNKVTEKGKDVELRCDPISGHTALYWYRQSLGQGLEFLIYFQGNSAPDKSGLPSDRFSAERTGGSVSTLTIQRTQQEDSAVYLCASSLKRTAFRGTDTQYFGPGTRLTVL.

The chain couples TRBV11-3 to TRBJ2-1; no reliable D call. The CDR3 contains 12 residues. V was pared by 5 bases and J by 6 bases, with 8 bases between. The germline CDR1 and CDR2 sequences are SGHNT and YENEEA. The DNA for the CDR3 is TGTGCCAGCAGCCGATCAGGCAATGAGCAGTTCTTC. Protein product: CASSRSGNEQFF.

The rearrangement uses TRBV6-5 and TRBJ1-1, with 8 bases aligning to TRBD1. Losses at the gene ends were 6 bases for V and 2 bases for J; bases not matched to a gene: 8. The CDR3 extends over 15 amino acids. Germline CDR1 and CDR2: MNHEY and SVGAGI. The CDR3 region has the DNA TGTGCCAGCAGGGAGACAGGGGACATAAACACTGAAGCTTTCTTT. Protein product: CASRETGDINTEAFF.

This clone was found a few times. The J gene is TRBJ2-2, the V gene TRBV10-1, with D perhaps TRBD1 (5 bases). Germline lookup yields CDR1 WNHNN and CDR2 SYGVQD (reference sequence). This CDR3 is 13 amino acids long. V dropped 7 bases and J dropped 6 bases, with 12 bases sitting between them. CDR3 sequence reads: CASTAGWSGELFF. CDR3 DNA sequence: TGCGCCAGCACGGCAGGGTGGTCCGGGGAGCTGTTTTTT.

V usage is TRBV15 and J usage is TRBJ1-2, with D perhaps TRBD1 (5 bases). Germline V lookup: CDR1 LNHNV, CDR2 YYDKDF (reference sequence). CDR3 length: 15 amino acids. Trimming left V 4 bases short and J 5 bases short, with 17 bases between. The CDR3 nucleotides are TGTGCCACCAGCAACTATGGGGCGCGGACGTATGGCTACACCTTC. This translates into CATSNYGARTYGYTF.

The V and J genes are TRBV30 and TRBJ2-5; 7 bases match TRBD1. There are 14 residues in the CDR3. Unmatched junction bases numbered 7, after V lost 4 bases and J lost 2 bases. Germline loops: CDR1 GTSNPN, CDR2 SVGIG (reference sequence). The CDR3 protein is CAWTPGTVQETQYF. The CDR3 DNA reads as TGTGCCTGGACTCCCGGGACAGTACAAGAGACCCAGTACTTC.

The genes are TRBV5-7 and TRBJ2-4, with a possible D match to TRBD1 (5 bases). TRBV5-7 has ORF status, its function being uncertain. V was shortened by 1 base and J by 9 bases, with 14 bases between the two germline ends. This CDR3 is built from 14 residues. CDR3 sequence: CASSLIEDKGIQYF. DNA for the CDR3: TGTGCCAGCAGCTTGATAGAGGACAAGGGCATTCAGTACTTC.

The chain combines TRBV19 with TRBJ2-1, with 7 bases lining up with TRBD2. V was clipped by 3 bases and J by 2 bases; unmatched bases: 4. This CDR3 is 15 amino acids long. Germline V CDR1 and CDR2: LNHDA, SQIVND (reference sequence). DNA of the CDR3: TGTGCCAGTAGTATTTCGGGAGGCACCTACAATGAGCAGTTCTTC. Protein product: CASSISGGTYNEQFF.

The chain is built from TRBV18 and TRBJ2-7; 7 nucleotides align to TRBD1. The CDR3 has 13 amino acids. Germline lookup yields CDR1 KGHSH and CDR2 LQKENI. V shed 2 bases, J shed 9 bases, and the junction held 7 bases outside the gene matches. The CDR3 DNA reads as TGTGCCAGCTCACCAAACGACAGGGCGGGGCAGTACTTC. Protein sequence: CASSPNDRAGQYF. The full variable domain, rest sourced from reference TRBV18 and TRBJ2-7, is NAGVMQNPRHLVRRRGQEARLRCSPMKGHSHVYWYRQLPEEGLKFMVYLQKENIIDESGMPKERFSAEFPKEGPSILRIQQVVRGDSAAYFCASSPNDRAGQYFGPGTRLTVT.

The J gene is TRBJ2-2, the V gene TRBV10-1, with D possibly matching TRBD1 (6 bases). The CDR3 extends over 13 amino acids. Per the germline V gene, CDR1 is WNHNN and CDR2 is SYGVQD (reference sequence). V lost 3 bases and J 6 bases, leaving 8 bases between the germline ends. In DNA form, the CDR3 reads TGCGCCAGCAGTGACAGGGGCGCCGGGGAGCTGTTTTTT. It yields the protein CASSDRGAGELFF.

CDR3 nucleotides: TGTGCCAGCAGCGTAGGGTACTTTGCGGATACGCAGTATTTT. Protein sequence: CASSVGYFADTQYF. V and J are TRBV9 and TRBJ2-3; D gene uncertain. Trimming removed 0 bases at V and 6 bases at J, with 11 bases between. This CDR3 region has 14 residues. Germline-derived CDR1 and CDR2 are SGDLS and YYNGEE.

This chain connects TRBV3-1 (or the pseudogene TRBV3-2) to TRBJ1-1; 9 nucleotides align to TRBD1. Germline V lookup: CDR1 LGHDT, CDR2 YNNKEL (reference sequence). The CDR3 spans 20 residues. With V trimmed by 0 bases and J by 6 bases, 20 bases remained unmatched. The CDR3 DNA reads TGTGCCAGCAGCCAAGATTCGATTGGGACAGGGTTCGGTCTTCGCGCTGAAGCTTTCTTT. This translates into CASSQDSIGTGFGLRAEAFF.

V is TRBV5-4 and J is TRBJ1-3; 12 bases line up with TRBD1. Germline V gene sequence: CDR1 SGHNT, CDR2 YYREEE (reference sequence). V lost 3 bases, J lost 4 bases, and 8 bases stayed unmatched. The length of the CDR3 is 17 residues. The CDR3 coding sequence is TGTGCCAGCAGCTCCGGGACAGGGGGCGCGAGGGGAAACACCATATATTTT. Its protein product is CASSSGTGGARGNTIYF.

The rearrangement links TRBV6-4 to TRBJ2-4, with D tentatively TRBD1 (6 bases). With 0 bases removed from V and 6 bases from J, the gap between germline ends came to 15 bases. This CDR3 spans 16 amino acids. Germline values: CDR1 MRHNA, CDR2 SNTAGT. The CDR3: CASSDSAGDGGNIQYF. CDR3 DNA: TGTGCCAGCAGTGACTCGGCAGGGGATGGCGGAAACATTCAGTACTTC.

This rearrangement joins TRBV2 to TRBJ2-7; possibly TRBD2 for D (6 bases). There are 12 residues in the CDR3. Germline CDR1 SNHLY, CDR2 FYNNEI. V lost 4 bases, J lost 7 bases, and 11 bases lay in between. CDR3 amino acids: CASSGRGGEQYF. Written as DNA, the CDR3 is TGTGCCAGCAGTGGACGGGGAGGAGAGCAGTACTTC.

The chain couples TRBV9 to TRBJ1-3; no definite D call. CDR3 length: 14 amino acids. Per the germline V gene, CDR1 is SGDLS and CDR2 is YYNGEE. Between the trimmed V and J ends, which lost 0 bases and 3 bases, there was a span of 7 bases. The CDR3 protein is CASSVGAFGNTIYF. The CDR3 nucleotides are TGTGCCAGCAGCGTAGGCGCCTTTGGAAACACCATATATTTT.

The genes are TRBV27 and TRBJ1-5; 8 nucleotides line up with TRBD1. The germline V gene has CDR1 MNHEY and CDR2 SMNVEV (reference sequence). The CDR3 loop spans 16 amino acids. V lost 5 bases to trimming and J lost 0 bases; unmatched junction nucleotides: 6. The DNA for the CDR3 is TGTGCCAGCAGTAGAGACAGGGGTAATAGCAATCAGCCCCAGCATTTT. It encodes CASSRDRGNSNQPQHF.

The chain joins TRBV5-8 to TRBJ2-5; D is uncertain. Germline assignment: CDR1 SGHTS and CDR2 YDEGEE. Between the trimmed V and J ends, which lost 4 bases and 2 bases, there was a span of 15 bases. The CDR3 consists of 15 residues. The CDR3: CASSPSGGQQETQYF. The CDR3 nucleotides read TGTGCCAGCAGCCCATCTGGTGGGCAGCAAGAGACCCAGTACTTC.